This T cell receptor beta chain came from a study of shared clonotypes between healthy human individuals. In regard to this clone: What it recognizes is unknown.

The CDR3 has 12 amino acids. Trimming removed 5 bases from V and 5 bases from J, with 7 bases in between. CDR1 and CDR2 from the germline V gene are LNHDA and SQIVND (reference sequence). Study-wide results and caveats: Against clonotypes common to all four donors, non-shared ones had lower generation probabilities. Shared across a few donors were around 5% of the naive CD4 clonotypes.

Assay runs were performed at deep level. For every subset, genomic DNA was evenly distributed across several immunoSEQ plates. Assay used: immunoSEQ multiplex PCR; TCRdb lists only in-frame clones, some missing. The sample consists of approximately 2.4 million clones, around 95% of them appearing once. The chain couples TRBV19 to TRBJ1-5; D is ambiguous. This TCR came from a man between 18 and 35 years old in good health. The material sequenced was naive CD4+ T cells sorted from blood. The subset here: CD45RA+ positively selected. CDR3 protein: CASSEGYQPQHF. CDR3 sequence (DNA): TGTGCCAGTAGTGAGGGATATCAGCCCCAGCATTTT. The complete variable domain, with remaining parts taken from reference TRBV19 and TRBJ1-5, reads DGGITQSPKYLFRKEGQNVTLSCEQNLNHDAMYWYRQDPGQGLRLIYYSQIVNDFQKGDIAEGYSVSREKKESFPLTVTSAQKNPTAFYLCASSEGYQPQHFGDGTRLSIL.